A single sample is the source of the 13 T cell receptor beta chains below, sequenced in a study of beta chain features in type 1 diabetes. Since all of the isolated RNA was reverse transcribed, expressed TCRB transcripts were what got sequenced. Clones were read by immunoSEQ multiplex PCR, and TCRdb kept only the in-frame ones, dropping some. The sample records 280,000 or so clones, approximately 15% being singletons. Study-wide results and caveats: A moderate, significant TCRB CDR3 shortening appeared in type 1 diabetes across four CD4+ subsets.

These TCRs' antigens remain unknown. Sequenced material: naive CD4+ T cells from blood. These receptors were taken from a young man with type 1 diabetes.

There are a few counts of this clone. CDR3: CASRVLAISDTQYF. As DNA, the CDR3 is TGTGCCAGCAGAGTTTTAGCGATCTCAGATACGCAGTATTTT. The chain carries TRBV27 and TRBJ2-3, with a weak D call TRBD2 (5 bases). Trimming took off 6 bases at V and 4 bases at J, with 14 bases between the two ends. Germline CDR1 and CDR2: MNHEY and SMNVEV (reference sequence). The CDR3 contains 14 residues.

The V gene is TRBV6-5, the J gene TRBJ1-2, with TRBD1 identical over 8 bases. The CDR3 runs to 12 residues. After removal of 9 bases from V and 7 bases from J, the junction contained 7 bases not matched to a gene. CDR1 is MNHEY, CDR2 SVGAGI, per germline. The CDR3 nucleotides are TGTGCCAGTCTAGGACAGGGTGGTGGCTACACCTTC. It specifies CASLGQGGGYTF.

This clone was counted a few times. The chain has TRBV28 and TRBJ1-5; maybe TRBD1 (5 bases). CDR1 and CDR2 from the germline V gene are MDHEN and SYDVKM. The CDR3 length is 11 residues. Trimming pared 3 bases from V and 15 bases from J, leaving 12 bases between. The CDR3 sequence is CASSLGRVLHF. The CDR3 DNA follows: TGTGCCAGCAGTTTGGGCAGGGTCCTGCATTTT.

The chain is built from TRBV4-3 and TRBJ1-2, with D perhaps matching TRBD1 (5 bases). The germline V gene has CDR1 LGHNA and CDR2 YSLEER. The germline V and J ends were trimmed by 0 bases and 2 bases, with 10 bases remaining between them. The CDR3 runs to 15 residues. The CDR3 DNA sequence: TGCGCCAGCAGCCAAGATACAGGTCTAAACTATGGCTACACCTTC. It specifies CASSQDTGLNYGYTF.

J is TRBJ2-1 and V is TRBV28; 7 bases match TRBD2. V was pared by 5 bases and J by 3 bases, with 1 base of the junction left unmatched. Germline V lookup: CDR1 MDHEN, CDR2 SYDVKM. The CDR3 consists of 13 residues. The CDR3, as DNA: TGTGCCAGCAGTGGGGGGGGCTACAATGAGCAGTTCTTC. The encoded protein is CASSGGGYNEQFF. Complete variable domain (other parts from reference TRBV28 and TRBJ2-1): DVKVTQSSRYLVKRTGEKVFLECVQDMDHENMFWYRQDPGLGLRLIYFSYDVKMKEKGDIPEGYSVSREKKERFSLILESASTNQTSMYLCASSGGGYNEQFFGPGTRLTVL.

The chain is built from TRBV19 and TRBJ2-7; TRBD1 might be the D (6 bases). The CDR3 consists of 15 residues. The germline CDR1 and CDR2 sequences are LNHDA and SQIVND (reference sequence). The ends were cut back, 0 bases at V and 6 bases at J, with 15 bases in the middle. The CDR3 loop reads CASSIEGVRGAEQYF. The CDR3 DNA follows: TGTGCCAGTAGTATAGAAGGCGTCAGGGGAGCCGAGCAGTACTTC.

This clone occurred a few times. The chain links TRBV15 to TRBJ2-1, with D uncertain. This CDR3 has 14 amino acids. CDR1 is LNHNV and CDR2 is YYDKDF in the germline V gene (reference sequence). V dropped 1 base and J dropped 7 bases, with 11 bases sitting between them. The CDR3 nucleotides read TGTGCCACCAGCAGAGTCCGCTCCGGGAATGAGCAGTTCTTC. It translates to CATSRVRSGNEQFF.

The chain uses TRBV18 and TRBJ2-1; TRBD2 agrees at 8 bases. This CDR3 has 15 amino acids. Germline CDR1 KGHSH, CDR2 LQKENI. Trimming removed 3 bases from V and 7 bases from J; junction bases left unmatched: 8. The DNA of the CDR3 is TGTGCCAGCTCACCCTCAGCGGGAGTAGGAAATGAGCAGTTCTTC. It codes for CASSPSAGVGNEQFF.

The chain carries TRBV18 and TRBJ1-2; perhaps TRBD1 as D (5 bases). Germline-derived CDR1 and CDR2 are KGHSH and LQKENI. CDR3 size: 15 residues. The ends were cut back, 2 bases at V and 4 bases at J, with 14 bases in the middle. The CDR3, as DNA: TGTGCCAGCTCACCAGCGGGGGGAGAGCGCTATGGCTACACCTTC. Amino acids: CASSPAGGERYGYTF.

The chain carries TRBV7-2 and TRBJ2-7; maybe TRBD1 (5 bases). CDR1 is SGHTA and CDR2 is FQGNSA in the germline V gene. The CDR3 spans 14 residues. V was clipped by 2 bases and J by 6 bases, with 14 bases between them. The CDR3 region is CASSLLDSLVEQYF. CDR3 DNA sequence: TGTGCCAGCAGCTTATTAGACAGCCTGGTCGAGCAGTACTTC.

The chain links TRBV5-5 to TRBJ2-3, with TRBD2 as a possible D gene (5 bases). This CDR3 comprises 13 residues. Trimming took off 3 bases at V and 2 bases at J, with 7 bases between the two ends. Germline-derived CDR1 and CDR2 are SGHKS and YYEKEE (reference sequence). CDR3 coding DNA: TGTGCCAGCAGCTCGGACTTCACAGATACGCAGTATTTT. This encodes CASSSDFTDTQYF.

The CDR3 DNA follows: TGCGCCAGCAGCCAAGCGCGTGGGGGGTCTGAAGCTTTCTTT. It codes for CASSQARGGSEAFF. The chain combines TRBV4-3 with TRBJ1-1; D might be TRBD1 (5 bases). This CDR3 is 14 amino acids long. V was pared by 1 base and J by 6 bases, with 12 bases between. In germline, CDR1 is LGHNA, CDR2 YSLEER.

This clone was counted only a few times. This chain connects TRBV5-1 to TRBJ1-1; D not certain. The CDR3 runs 14 residues. Germline V lookup: CDR1 SGHRS, CDR2 YFSETQ. V was cut by 0 bases and J by 2 bases, with 8 bases left in between. This chain's CDR3 is CASSLVGLNTEAFF. CDR3 nucleotide sequence: TGCGCCAGCAGCTTGGTCGGTCTTAACACTGAAGCTTTCTTT. The full variable domain, in which reference TRBV5-1 and TRBJ1-1 provide the parts outside the CDR3, is KAGVTQTPRYLIKTRGQQVTLSCSPISGHRSVSWYQQTPGQGLQFLFEYFSETQRNKGNFPGRFSGRQFSNSRSEMNVSTLELGDSALYLCASSLVGLNTEAFFGQGTRLTVV.